Listed here is a single T cell receptor beta chain. Running of the assay took place at deep level. Over several immunoSEQ plates, each subset's genomic DNA was distributed in even portions. In the original analysis: ImmunoSEQ sequences covered only the junction and lacked quality scores; filtering therefore differed. The assay was immunoSEQ multiplex PCR, and TCRdb's table has in-frame clones only and misses some. The V and J calls and clone size come from that table; D and trimming were worked out from the DNA. Of some 470,000 clones listed, less than 80% are singletons. Germline V gene sequence: CDR1 SGHTA, CDR2 FQGNSA. V was clipped by 1 base and J by 6 bases, with 11 bases between them. There are 14 residues in the CDR3. The data originate from a study of shared clonotypes between healthy human individuals. The overall study: The study drew on a couple of women and three men aged 18 to 49 as donors.

This receptor was taken from a woman between 35 and 50 years old in good health. Some clones in this sample may be carry-over from other donors' samples. Input material: PBMCs. The gene calls are TRBV7-2 and TRBJ2-3; D possibly corresponds to TRBD1 (6 bases). In DNA, the CDR3 is TGTGCCAGCAGCTTAGAGTTGGGGGCGGATACGCAGTATTTT. It is translated as CASSLELGADTQYF. Filled out from reference TRBV7-2 and TRBJ2-3, the complete variable domain reads GAGVSQSPSNKVTEKGKDVELRCDPISGHTALYWYRQSLGQGLEFLIYFQGNSAPDKSGLPSDRFSAERTGGSVSTLTIQRTQQEDSAVYLCASSLELGADTQYFGPGTRLTVL.